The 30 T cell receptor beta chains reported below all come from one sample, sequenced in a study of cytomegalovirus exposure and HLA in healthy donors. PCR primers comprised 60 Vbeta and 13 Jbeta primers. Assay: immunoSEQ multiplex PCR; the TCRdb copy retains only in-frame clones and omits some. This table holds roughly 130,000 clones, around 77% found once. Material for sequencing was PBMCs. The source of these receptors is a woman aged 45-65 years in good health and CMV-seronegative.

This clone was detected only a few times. For the CDR3, the DNA is TGTGCCAGCAGCCGACAAAAAGGTATCTACGAGCAGTACGTC. As protein: CASSRQKGIYEQYV. This rearrangement joins TRBV27 to TRBJ2-7; D remains ambiguous. Trimming removed 6 bases at V and 3 bases at J, with 15 bases between. CDR1 and CDR2 (germline): MNHEY, SMNVEV (reference sequence). The CDR3 is 14 amino acids.

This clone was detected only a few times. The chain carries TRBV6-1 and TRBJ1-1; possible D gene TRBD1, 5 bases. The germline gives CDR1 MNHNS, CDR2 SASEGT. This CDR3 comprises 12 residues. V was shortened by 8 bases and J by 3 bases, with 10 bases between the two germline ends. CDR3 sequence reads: CASATEYTEAFF. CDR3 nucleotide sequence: TGTGCCAGCGCGACAGAGTACACTGAAGCTTTCTTT.

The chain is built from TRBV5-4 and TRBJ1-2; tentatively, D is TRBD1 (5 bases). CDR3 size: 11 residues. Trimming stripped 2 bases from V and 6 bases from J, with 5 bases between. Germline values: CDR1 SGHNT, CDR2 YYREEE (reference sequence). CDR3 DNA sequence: TGTGCCAGCAGCTTCAGGGATGGCTACACCTTC. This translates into CASSFRDGYTF.

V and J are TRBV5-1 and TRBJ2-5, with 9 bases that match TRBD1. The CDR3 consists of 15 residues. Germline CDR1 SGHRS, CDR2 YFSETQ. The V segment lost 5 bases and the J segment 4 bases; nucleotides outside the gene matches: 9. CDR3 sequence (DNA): TGCGCCAGCAGGCTGACGGGACAGGGATTAGAGACCCAGTACTTC. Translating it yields CASRLTGQGLETQYF.

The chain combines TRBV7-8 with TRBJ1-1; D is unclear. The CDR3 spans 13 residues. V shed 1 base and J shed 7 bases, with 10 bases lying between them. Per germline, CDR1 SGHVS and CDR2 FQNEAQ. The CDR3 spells CASSLGGSGEAFF. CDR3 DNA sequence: TGTGCCAGCAGCTTAGGGGGTAGCGGTGAAGCTTTCTTT.

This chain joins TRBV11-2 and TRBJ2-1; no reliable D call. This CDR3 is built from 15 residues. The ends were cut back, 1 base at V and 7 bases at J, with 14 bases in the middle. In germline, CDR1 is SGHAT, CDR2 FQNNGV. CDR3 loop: CASSLGGTFGNEQFF. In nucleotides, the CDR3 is TGTGCCAGCAGCTTAGGAGGCACGTTTGGTAATGAGCAGTTCTTC.

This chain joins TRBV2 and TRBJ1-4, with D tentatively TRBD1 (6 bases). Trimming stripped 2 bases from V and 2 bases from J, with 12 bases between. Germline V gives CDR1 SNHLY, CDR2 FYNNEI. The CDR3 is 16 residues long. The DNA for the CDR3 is TGTGCCAGCAGTGAACTGGGGGCTACCACTAATGAAAAACTGTTTTTT. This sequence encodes CASSELGATTNEKLFF.

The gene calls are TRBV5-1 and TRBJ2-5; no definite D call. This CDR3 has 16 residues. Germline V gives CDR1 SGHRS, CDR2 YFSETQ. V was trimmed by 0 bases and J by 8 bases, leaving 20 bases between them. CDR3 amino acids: CASSLALWAHSRTQYF. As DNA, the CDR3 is TGCGCCAGCAGCTTGGCATTATGGGCGCACAGCCGTACCCAGTACTTC.

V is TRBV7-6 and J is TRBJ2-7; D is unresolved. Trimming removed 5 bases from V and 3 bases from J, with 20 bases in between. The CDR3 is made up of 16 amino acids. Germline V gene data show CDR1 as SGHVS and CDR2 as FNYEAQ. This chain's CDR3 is CASSHPLSGVHYEQYF. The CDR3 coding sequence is TGTGCCAGCAGCCACCCTCTCTCTGGAGTTCACTACGAGCAGTACTTC.

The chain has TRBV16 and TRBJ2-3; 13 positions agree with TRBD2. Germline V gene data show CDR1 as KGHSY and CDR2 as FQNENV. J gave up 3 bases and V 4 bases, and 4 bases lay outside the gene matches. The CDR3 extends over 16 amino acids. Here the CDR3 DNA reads TGTGCCAGCAGCCCATCGGGACTAGCGGGAACAGATACGCAGTATTTT. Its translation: CASSPSGLAGTDTQYF.

DNA of the CDR3: TGTGCCAGCAGTCCGGGACAGGGTTTTAATGAGCAGTTCTTC. It encodes CASSPGQGFNEQFF. This sequence joins TRBV6-5 and TRBJ2-1; 9 bases align to TRBD1. The germline CDR1 and CDR2 sequences are MNHEY and SVGAGI. CDR3 length: 14 amino acids. The V segment lost 5 bases and the J segment 7 bases; nucleotides outside the gene matches: 6.

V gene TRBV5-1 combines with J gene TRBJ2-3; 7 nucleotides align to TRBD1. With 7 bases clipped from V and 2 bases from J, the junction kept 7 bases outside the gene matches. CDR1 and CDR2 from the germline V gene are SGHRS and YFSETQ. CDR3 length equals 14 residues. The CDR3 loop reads CASLSGTVTDTQYF. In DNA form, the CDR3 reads TGCGCCAGCCTATCAGGGACAGTCACAGATACGCAGTATTTT.

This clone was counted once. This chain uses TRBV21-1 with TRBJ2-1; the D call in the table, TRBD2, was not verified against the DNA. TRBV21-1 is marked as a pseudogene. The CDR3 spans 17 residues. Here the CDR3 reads CASSKETSGRADNEQFF. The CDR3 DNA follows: TGTGCCAGCAGCAAAGAGACTAGCGGGAGGGCTGACAATGAGCAGTTCTTC.

The CDR3 protein is CASSPIIHEQYF. CDR3 nucleotides: TGTGCCAGCTCACCAATTATCCACGAGCAGTACTTC. The chain has TRBV18 and TRBJ2-7; no clear D gene. Between the trimmed V and J ends, which lost 2 bases and 5 bases, there was a span of 7 bases. Germline V lookup: CDR1 KGHSH, CDR2 LQKENI. The CDR3 contains 12 residues.

The CDR3 coding sequence is TGTGCCAGCAGCTTCCCGGACAGGGTTCATGGCTACACCTTC. Protein: CASSFPDRVHGYTF. The J gene is TRBJ1-2, the V gene TRBV7-9; TRBD1 matches at 8 bases. The CDR3 length is 14 residues. Per germline, CDR1 SEHNR and CDR2 FQNEAQ (reference sequence). V was clipped by 3 bases and J by 6 bases; unmatched bases: 6.

CDR3 sequence (DNA): TGTGCCAGCAGGCCGGGACTAGCGCTCGAGCAGTACTTC. Protein sequence: CASRPGLALEQYF. The V call is TRBV5-4, the J call TRBJ2-7; 10 bases map to TRBD2. V gave up 5 bases and J gave up 6 bases; unmatched junction bases: 5. The CDR3 is 13 residues long. CDR1 SGHNT and CDR2 YYREEE come from the germline V gene (reference sequence).

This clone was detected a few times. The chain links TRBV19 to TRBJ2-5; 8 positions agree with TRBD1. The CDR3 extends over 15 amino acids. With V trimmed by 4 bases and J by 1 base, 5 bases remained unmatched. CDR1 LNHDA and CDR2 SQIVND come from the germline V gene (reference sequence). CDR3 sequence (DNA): TGTGCCAGTAGTACGACAGGGGTTAGCCAAGAGACCCAGTACTTC. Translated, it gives CASSTTGVSQETQYF.

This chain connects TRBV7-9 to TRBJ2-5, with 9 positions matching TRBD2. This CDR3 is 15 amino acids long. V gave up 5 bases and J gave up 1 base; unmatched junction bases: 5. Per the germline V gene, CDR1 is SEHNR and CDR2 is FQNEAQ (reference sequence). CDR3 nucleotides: TGTGCCAGCAGCCCTCTAGCGGGGTCCCAAGAGACCCAGTACTTC. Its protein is CASSPLAGSQETQYF.

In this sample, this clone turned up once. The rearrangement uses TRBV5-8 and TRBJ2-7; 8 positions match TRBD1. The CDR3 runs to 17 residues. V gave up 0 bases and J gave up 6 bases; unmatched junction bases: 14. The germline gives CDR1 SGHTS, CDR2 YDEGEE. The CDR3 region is CASSLGQGRFSPGEQYF. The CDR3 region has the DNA TGTGCCAGCAGCTTGGGACAGGGGAGATTCAGCCCCGGCGAGCAGTACTTC.

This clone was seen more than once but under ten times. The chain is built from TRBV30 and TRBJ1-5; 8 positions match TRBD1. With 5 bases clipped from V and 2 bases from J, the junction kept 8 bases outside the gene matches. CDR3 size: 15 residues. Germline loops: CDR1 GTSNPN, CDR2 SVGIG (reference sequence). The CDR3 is CAWEPTGVGNQPQHF. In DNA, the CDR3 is TGTGCCTGGGAACCGACAGGGGTGGGCAATCAGCCCCAGCATTTT.

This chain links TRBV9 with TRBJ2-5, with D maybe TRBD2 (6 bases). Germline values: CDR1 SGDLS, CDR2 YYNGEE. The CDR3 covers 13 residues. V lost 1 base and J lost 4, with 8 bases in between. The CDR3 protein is CASSVLGGETQYF. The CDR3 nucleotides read TGTGCCAGCAGCGTACTGGGGGGAGAGACCCAGTACTTC.

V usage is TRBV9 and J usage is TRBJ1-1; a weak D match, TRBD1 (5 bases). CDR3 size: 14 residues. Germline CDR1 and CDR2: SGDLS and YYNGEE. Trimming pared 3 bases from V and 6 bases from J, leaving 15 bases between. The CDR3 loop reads CASSAPEGGAEAFF. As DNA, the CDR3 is TGTGCCAGCAGCGCGCCGGAGGGAGGGGCTGAAGCTTTCTTT.

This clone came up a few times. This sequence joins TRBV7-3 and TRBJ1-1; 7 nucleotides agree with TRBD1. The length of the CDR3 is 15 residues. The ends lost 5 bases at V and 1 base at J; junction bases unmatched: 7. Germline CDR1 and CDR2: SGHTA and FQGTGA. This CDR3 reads CASSQRTGPNTEAFF. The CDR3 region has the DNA TGTGCCAGCAGCCAACGGACAGGCCCGAACACTGAAGCTTTCTTT.

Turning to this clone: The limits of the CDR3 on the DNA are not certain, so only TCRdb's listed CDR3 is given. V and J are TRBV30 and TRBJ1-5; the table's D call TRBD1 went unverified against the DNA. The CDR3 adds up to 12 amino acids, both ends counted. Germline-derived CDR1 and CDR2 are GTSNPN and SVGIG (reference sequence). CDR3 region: CAWAQGNQPQNF.

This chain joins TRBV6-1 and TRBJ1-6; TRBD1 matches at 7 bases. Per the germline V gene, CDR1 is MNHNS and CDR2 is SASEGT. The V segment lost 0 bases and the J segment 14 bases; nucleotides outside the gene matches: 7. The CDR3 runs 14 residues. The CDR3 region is CASSEARTGLTLHF. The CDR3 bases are TGTGCCAGCAGTGAAGCTAGGACAGGCCTGACCCTCCACTTT.

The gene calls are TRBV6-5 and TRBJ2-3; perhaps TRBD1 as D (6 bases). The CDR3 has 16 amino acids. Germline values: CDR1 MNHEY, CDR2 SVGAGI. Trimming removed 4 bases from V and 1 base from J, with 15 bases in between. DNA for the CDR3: TGTGCCAGCAGTTCCCACAGGGTCGGCGGCACAGATACGCAGTATTTT. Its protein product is CASSSHRVGGTDTQYF.

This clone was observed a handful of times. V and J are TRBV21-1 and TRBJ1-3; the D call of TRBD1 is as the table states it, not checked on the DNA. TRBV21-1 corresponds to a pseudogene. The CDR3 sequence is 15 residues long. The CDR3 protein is CASSKNDRAGNTIYF. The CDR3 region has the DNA TGTGCCAGCAGCAAGAATGACAGGGCCGGAAACACCATATATTTT.

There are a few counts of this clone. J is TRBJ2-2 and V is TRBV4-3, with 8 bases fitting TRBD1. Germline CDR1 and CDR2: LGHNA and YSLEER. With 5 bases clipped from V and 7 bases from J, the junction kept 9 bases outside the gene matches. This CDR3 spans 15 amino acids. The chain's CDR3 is CASSSGQGVFGELFF. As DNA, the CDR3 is TGCGCCAGCAGCTCTGGACAGGGAGTTTTCGGGGAGCTGTTTTTT.

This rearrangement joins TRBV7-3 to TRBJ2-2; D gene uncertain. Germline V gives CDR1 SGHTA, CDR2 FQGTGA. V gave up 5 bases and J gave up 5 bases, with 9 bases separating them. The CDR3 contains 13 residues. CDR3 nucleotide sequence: TGTGCCAGCAGCCAAACGAGAACCGGGGAGCTGTTTTTT. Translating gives CASSQTRTGELFF.

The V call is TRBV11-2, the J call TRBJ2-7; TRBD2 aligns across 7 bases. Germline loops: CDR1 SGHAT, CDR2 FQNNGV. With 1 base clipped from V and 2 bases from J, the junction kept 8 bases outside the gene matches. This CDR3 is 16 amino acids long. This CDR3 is CASSLGLGGTTYEQYF. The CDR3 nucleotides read TGTGCCAGCAGCTTAGGGTTGGGCGGGACTACCTACGAGCAGTACTTC. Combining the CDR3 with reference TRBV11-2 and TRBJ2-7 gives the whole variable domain EAGVAQSPRYKIIEKRQSVAFWCNPISGHATLYWYQQILGQGPKLLIQFQNNGVVDDSQLPKDRFSAERLKGVDSTLKIQPAKLEDSAVYLCASSLGLGGTTYEQYFGPGTRLTVT.